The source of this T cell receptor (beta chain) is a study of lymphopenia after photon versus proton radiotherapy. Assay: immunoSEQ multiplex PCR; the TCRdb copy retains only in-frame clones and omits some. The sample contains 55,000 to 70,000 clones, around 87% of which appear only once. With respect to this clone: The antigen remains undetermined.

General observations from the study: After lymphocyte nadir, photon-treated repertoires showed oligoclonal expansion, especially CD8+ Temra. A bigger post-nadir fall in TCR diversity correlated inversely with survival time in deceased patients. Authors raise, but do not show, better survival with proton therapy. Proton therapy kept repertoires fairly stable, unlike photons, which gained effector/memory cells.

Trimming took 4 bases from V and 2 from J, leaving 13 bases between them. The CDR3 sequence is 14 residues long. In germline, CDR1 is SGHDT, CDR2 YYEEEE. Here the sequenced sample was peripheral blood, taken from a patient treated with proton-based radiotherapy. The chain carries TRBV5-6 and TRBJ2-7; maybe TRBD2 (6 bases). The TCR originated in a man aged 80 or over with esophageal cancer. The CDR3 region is CASSLAGFTYEQYF. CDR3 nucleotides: TGTGCCAGCAGCCTGGCGGGGTTTACCTACGAGCAGTACTTC.